The present T cell receptor (beta chain) was sequenced within a study of regulatory T cells in long-lasting Graves disease. Broader study findings: Patients with persistent disease showed a bias toward TRBV28, TRBJ1-2 and TRBJ2-5.

Combining iRepertoire HTBI primers with Arm-PCR of CDR3 regions, the authors built TCR beta libraries. MiXCR was run by TCRdb on the multiplex PCR reads, yielding one entry per CDR3 protein. The sample contains over 350,000 distinct CDR3 sequences, 12% to 15% of which appear only once. This CDR3 comprises 16 residues. The V segment lost 1 base and the J segment 2 bases; nucleotides outside the gene matches: 6. Germline V gives CDR1 SGHVS, CDR2 FQNEAQ. This clonotype was seen a few times. The antigen is undetermined. Indicated time point: newly diagnosed GD, antithyroid drugs for less than 3 months. PBMC RNA was the source of the TCR library. Each patient gave roughly 9.2 milliliters of EDTA-anticoagulated peripheral blood. This sample was shared with a second study, whose subject was T cells in Graves' hyperthyroidism and ophthalmopathy.

This receptor was obtained from a woman in her 50s with Graves disease. This chain uses TRBV7-8 with TRBJ2-7; 9 bases are a match to TRBD2. The specimen comprised peripheral blood mononuclear cells (PBMCs), sampled at new diagnosis, from a patient treated with antithyroid drugs. Written as DNA, the CDR3 is TGTGCCAGCAGCTTAGGCGGGGGGGGGGTTCCCTACGAGCAGTACTTC. It translates to CASSLGGGGVPYEQYF.